This T cell receptor beta chain was profiled in a study of T cells in Graves' hyperthyroidism and ophthalmopathy. Amplification of TCR beta CDR3 regions used RNA as the template. HTBI primers drove first-round RT-PCR of the TCR CDR3. MiXCR was run by TCRdb on the multiplex PCR reads, yielding one entry per CDR3 protein. The table has about 500,000 distinct CDR3 sequences, over 35% seen once; the top ten hold around 47%. The table lists this clonotype with a few counts. CDR1 is MNHNY and CDR2 is SVGAGI in the germline V gene (reference sequence). The CDR3 loop spans 14 amino acids. Unmatched junction bases numbered 9, after V lost 7 bases and J lost 3 bases.

The clonotype originates from an adult woman with Graves' disease, either hyperthyroidism or ophthalmopathy (not recorded which). The chain couples TRBV6-6 to TRBJ2-7, with 7 bases that match TRBD1. Sequences were obtained from peripheral blood or thyroid tissue (not recorded which). DNA for the CDR3: TGTGCCAGCAACCCTTACAGGGGTGACTACGAGCAGTACTTC. Translating gives CASNPYRGDYEQYF.